This T cell receptor beta chain was recovered during a study of cytomegalovirus exposure and HLA in healthy donors. Study observations and caveats: Presence/absence analyses rested on an assumption that sequencing depth was roughly uniform across donors. Researchers counted 164 TCR beta chains as cytomegalovirus-associated. Earlier analysis found most TCR beta V segments productive about 87% or about 30% of the time. In vitro testing confirmed a few CMV-associated chains as specific for CMV antigens.

Trimming shortened V by 4 bases and J by 7 bases, and 13 bases separated the two germline ends. The CDR3 covers 14 residues. In germline, CDR1 is MNHEY, CDR2 SVGAGI. Details on this clone: Its target is unknown.

Primers included in the PCR were 60 Vbeta and 13 Jbeta primers. Repertoires were generated with immunoSEQ multiplex PCR, while TCRdb's copy carries only in-frame clones and drops some. The repertoire holds around 190,000 clones, with around three quarters as singletons. Specimen: PBMCs. This TCR was sampled from a man aged 30-40 years in good health and CMV-seronegative. The chain links TRBV6-5 to TRBJ2-2; D is possibly TRBD1 (6 bases). CDR3 sequence (DNA): TGTGCCAGCAGTTCCGGGACATTTTTCGGGGAGCTGTTTTTT. Protein product: CASSSGTFFGELFF.